The 11 T cell receptor beta chains below come from one sample, sequenced in a study of blood T cell repertoires in COVID-19. Here immunoSEQ multiplex PCR was the method, and the copy in TCRdb shows in-frame clones only, minus some. The data contain some 300,000 clones, around four fifths of them singletons. Sequencing was carried out using peripheral blood. The origin of the receptors is a woman in her forties or fifties with active or convalescent COVID-19.

This clone turned up a few times. The rearrangement joins TRBV10-2 to TRBJ2-1, with TRBD2 as a possible D gene (6 bases). V lost 7 bases and J lost 9, with 22 bases in between. Germline V gives CDR1 WSHSY, CDR2 SAAADI. The CDR3 has 15 residues. The CDR3 coding sequence is TGCGCCAGCACCGCCCCTTCCGGGAGCCCGTCTGAGCAGTTCTTC. Translating it yields CASTAPSGSPSEQFF.

The rearrangement uses TRBV3-1 (or the pseudogene TRBV3-2) and TRBJ1-3; perhaps TRBD1 as D (5 bases). Germline CDR1 is LGHDT and CDR2 is YNNKEL (reference sequence). V gave up 3 bases and J gave up 2 bases, with 8 bases separating them. The CDR3 is 14 amino acids. The CDR3 DNA reads as TGTGCCAGCAGCCATGGGGCGGCTGGAAACACCATATATTTT. The encoded protein is CASSHGAAGNTIYF.

V is TRBV5-1 and J is TRBJ2-3, with 7 bases fitting TRBD2. Germline V gene data show CDR1 as SGHRS and CDR2 as YFSETQ. The CDR3 loop spans 17 amino acids. Germline trimming cut 5 bases from V and 4 bases from J; bases unmatched to any gene: 16. In nucleotides, the CDR3 is TGCGCCAGCAGACGACTTCCGAGCGGGACTCGCGCAGATACGCAGTATTTT. It is translated as CASRRLPSGTRADTQYF.

The chain combines TRBV6-5 with TRBJ1-6, with unresolved D. Germline loops: CDR1 MNHEY, CDR2 SVGAGI. The CDR3 extends over 14 amino acids. Trimming took 4 bases from V and 13 from J, leaving 17 bases between them. CDR3 sequence reads: CASSSRVAGWPLHF. CDR3 bases: TGTGCCAGCAGTTCCCGGGTAGCGGGATGGCCCCTCCACTTT.

V and J are TRBV27 and TRBJ1-2; tentative D call: TRBD1 (6 bases). This CDR3 is 13 amino acids long. Between the trimmed V and J ends, which lost 3 bases and 4 bases, there was a span of 9 bases. The germline V gene has CDR1 MNHEY and CDR2 SMNVEV (reference sequence). The CDR3 DNA follows: TGTGCCAGCAGTTTTGGGGGGGCCTATGGCTACACCTTC. Translated, it gives CASSFGGAYGYTF.

The chain joins TRBV7-2 to TRBJ1-3; the D gene is possibly TRBD1 (5 bases). Trimming took 1 base from V and 3 from J, leaving 16 bases between them. CDR3 length: 17 residues. From germline, CDR1 is SGHTA and CDR2 FQGNSA. As DNA, the CDR3 is TGTGCCAGCAGCTTAGGGGGACGGGGGATTTTTGGAAACACCATATATTTT. Residues: CASSLGGRGIFGNTIYF. The variable domain in full, completed from reference TRBV7-2 and TRBJ1-3, reads GAGVSQSPSNKVTEKGKDVELRCDPISGHTALYWYRQSLGQGLEFLIYFQGNSAPDKSGLPSDRFSAERTGGSVSTLTIQRTQQEDSAVYLCASSLGGRGIFGNTIYFGEGSWLTVV.

The chain joins TRBV3-1 (or the pseudogene TRBV3-2) to TRBJ1-6; TRBD1 might be the D (5 bases). Per the germline V gene, CDR1 is LGHDT and CDR2 is YNNKEL (reference sequence). This CDR3 has 18 amino acids. Trimming stripped 1 base from V and 0 bases from J, with 13 bases between. The CDR3 DNA reads TGTGCCAGCAGCCAAGGCGACAGCTTGAGCTCCTATAATTCACCCCTCCACTTT. Its protein product is CASSQGDSLSSYNSPLHF.

This clone was observed a few times. The gene calls are TRBV5-1 and TRBJ1-2; 10 bases align to TRBD1. Per the germline V gene, CDR1 is SGHRS and CDR2 is YFSETQ. This CDR3 is 14 amino acids long. J gave up 4 bases and V 4 bases, and 4 bases lay outside the gene matches. The DNA of the CDR3 is TGCGCCAGCAGCCTGGGACAGGGGTTCTATGGCTACACCTTC. Translating gives CASSLGQGFYGYTF.

This clone was counted only a few times. The V call is TRBV7-2, the J call TRBJ1-1, with D possibly TRBD1 on 6 matching bases. The ends were cut back, 6 bases at V and 3 bases at J, with 23 bases in the middle. Germline loops: CDR1 SGHTA, CDR2 FQGNSA. The CDR3 loop spans 17 amino acids. The CDR3 protein is CASSRNPIMGADTEAFF. CDR3 coding DNA: TGTGCCAGCAGTCGGAACCCTATAATGGGGGCGGACACTGAAGCTTTCTTT. Variable domain in full (rest from reference TRBV7-2 and TRBJ1-1): GAGVSQSPSNKVTEKGKDVELRCDPISGHTALYWYRQSLGQGLEFLIYFQGNSAPDKSGLPSDRFSAERTGGSVSTLTIQRTQQEDSAVYLCASSRNPIMGADTEAFFGQGTRLTVV.

The chain links TRBV7-2 to TRBJ2-5; 13 positions agree with TRBD2. Germline assignment: CDR1 SGHTA and CDR2 FQGNSA. This CDR3 has 17 residues. The V and J ends lost 0 bases and 5 bases, in that order; junction bases with no gene match: 6. DNA of the CDR3: TGTGCCAGCAGCTTAGCACCGGGACTAGCGGGGCGGGAGACCCAGTACTTC. Protein product: CASSLAPGLAGRETQYF.

This rearrangement joins TRBV6-4 to TRBJ2-1, with D possibly matching TRBD2 (6 bases). The CDR3 spans 17 residues. V shed 3 bases and J shed 2 bases, with 17 bases lying between them. Germline V gene sequence: CDR1 MRHNA, CDR2 SNTAGT. CDR3 loop: CASSDLATNGAYNEQFF. The DNA of the CDR3 is TGTGCCAGCAGTGATCTAGCGACGAATGGGGCCTACAATGAGCAGTTCTTC.